One sample yielded the 30 T cell receptor beta chains listed below, sequenced in a study of cytomegalovirus exposure and HLA in healthy donors. Use of 60 Vbeta and 13 Jbeta primers characterized the PCR. Generated by immunoSEQ multiplex PCR, the TCRdb table keeps only in-frame clones and is missing some. The sample gives about 180,000 clones, 80% to 90% of which show up once; around 1.2% is in the top ten. The source material was PBMCs. The receptor source for this set is a girl aged 2 to 10 in good health and CMV-seropositive.

The chain couples TRBV13 to TRBJ2-2; TRBD1 aligns across 7 bases. Germline V gene lookup returns CDR1 PRHDT and CDR2 FYEKMQ (reference sequence). V shed 4 bases, J shed 4 bases, and the junction held 3 bases outside the gene matches. The CDR3 runs to 14 residues. The CDR3 DNA is TGTGCCAGCAGCTACAGGGGTCCCACCGGGGAGCTGTTTTTT. Encoded protein: CASSYRGPTGELFF.

V usage is TRBV4-1 and J usage is TRBJ1-1; D call uncertain. Between the trimmed V and J ends, which lost 0 bases and 0 bases, there was a span of 14 bases. CDR3 length: 17 residues. The germline V gene has CDR1 MGHRA and CDR2 YSYEKL. The CDR3 reads CASSQDLSYPLNTEAFF. The CDR3 nucleotides read TGCGCCAGCAGCCAAGATTTATCCTACCCCTTGAACACTGAAGCTTTCTTT.

The rearrangement links TRBV14 to TRBJ2-6; the D gene is possibly TRBD1 (5 bases). The V gene lost 2 bases and the J gene lost 2 bases, with 13 bases spanning the gap. CDR3 length: 17 residues. Germline lookup yields CDR1 SGHDN and CDR2 FVKESK. The CDR3 nucleotides are TGTGCCAGCAGCCAATGGGGTTCAGGGACTGGGGCCAACGTCCTGACTTTC. This translates into CASSQWGSGTGANVLTF.

J is TRBJ2-7 and V is TRBV12-5; 12 bases map to TRBD1. Germline V lookup: CDR1 LGHNT, CDR2 FRNRAP. This CDR3 has 14 residues. Trimming took 3 bases from V and 5 from J; bases not matched to a gene: 2. The CDR3 spells CASGLGTGGNEQYF. Here the CDR3 DNA reads TGTGCTAGTGGTTTAGGGACAGGGGGCAACGAGCAGTACTTC.

V is TRBV11-3 and J is TRBJ2-3, with TRBD2 matching 11 bases. Germline-derived CDR1 and CDR2 are SGHNT and YENEEA. V shed 3 bases and J 2 bases; nucleotides not matched to a gene: 7. The length of the CDR3 is 17 residues. The DNA of the CDR3 is TGTGCCAGCAGCTTCGGACTAGCGGGCAAAGACACAGATACGCAGTATTTT. Translating it yields CASSFGLAGKDTDTQYF.

This chain connects TRBV14 to TRBJ2-4; possibly TRBD1 for D (6 bases). The CDR3 runs to 14 residues. Trimming stripped 0 bases from V and 12 bases from J, with 15 bases between. CDR1 is SGHDN, CDR2 FVKESK, per germline. DNA of the CDR3: TGTGCCAGCAGCCAAGAGGCCCCAGGGGCAGCTCAGTACTTC. It encodes CASSQEAPGAAQYF.

The chain couples TRBV5-1 to TRBJ1-2, with D maybe TRBD1 (5 bases). The V end lost 0 bases, the J end lost 4 bases, and 13 bases lay between the germline ends. The CDR3 runs to 15 residues. From germline, CDR1 is SGHRS and CDR2 YFSETQ. The CDR3 coding sequence is TGCGCCAGCAGCTTGGCAGGGATCGACGTCTATGGCTACACCTTC. It is translated as CASSLAGIDVYGYTF.

The rearrangement links TRBV15 to TRBJ2-7, with D tentatively TRBD1 (5 bases). This CDR3 region has 16 residues. The germline V gene encodes CDR1 LNHNV and CDR2 YYDKDF (reference sequence). Deletions cut 3 bases from V and 1 base from J, with 16 bases between. CDR3 sequence (DNA): TGTGCCACCAGCAGGGACGCAGGGTCTAAGTCCTACGAGCAGTACTTC. It translates to CATSRDAGSKSYEQYF.

The gene calls are TRBV7-6 and TRBJ1-2; maybe TRBD1 (6 bases). This CDR3 region has 12 residues. Germline assignment: CDR1 SGHVS and CDR2 FNYEAQ. V was clipped by 10 bases and J by 3 bases, with 12 bases between them. The CDR3 loop is CATGGSDYGYTF. CDR3 nucleotide sequence: TGTGCCACGGGGGGCTCGGACTATGGCTACACCTTC.

This clone was recorded once. The chain uses TRBV9 and TRBJ1-3; 7 bases fit TRBD1. Germline V gene sequence: CDR1 SGDLS, CDR2 YYNGEE. CDR3 length equals 16 residues. J gave up 4 bases and V 0 bases, and 7 bases lay outside the gene matches. CDR3 loop: CASSVAPTGTGNTIYF. CDR3 in DNA: TGTGCCAGCAGCGTAGCCCCGACAGGGACAGGAAACACCATATATTTT.

The V and J genes are TRBV28 and TRBJ1-2, with D maybe TRBD1 (6 bases). Germline V gene lookup returns CDR1 MDHEN and CDR2 SYDVKM. V shed 4 bases and J shed 8 bases, with 14 bases lying between them. The length of the CDR3 is 13 residues. CDR3 DNA: TGTGCCAGCAGTTCCCGGGACATGAGGGGCTACACCTTC. Protein: CASSSRDMRGYTF.

This clone was counted once. The chain employs TRBV6-5 and TRBJ1-2; D remains unclear. With 6 bases removed from V and 2 bases from J, the gap between germline ends came to 10 bases. This CDR3 contains 13 residues. Germline V gene lookup returns CDR1 MNHEY and CDR2 SVGAGI. The CDR3 loop reads CASRRGENYGYTF. In DNA form, the CDR3 reads TGTGCCAGCAGGCGCGGAGAGAACTATGGCTACACCTTC.

The V gene is TRBV28, the J gene TRBJ2-7; TRBD1 aligns across 7 bases. Germline V gene sequence: CDR1 MDHEN, CDR2 SYDVKM. This CDR3 region has 14 residues. The ends lost 6 bases at V and 4 bases at J; junction bases unmatched: 9. CDR3 residues: CASSSDRVAYEQYF. The CDR3 coding sequence is TGTGCCAGCAGCTCCGACAGGGTGGCGTACGAGCAGTACTTC.

This rearrangement joins TRBV5-1 to TRBJ2-3, with 7 bases lining up with TRBD2. Germline V gene data show CDR1 as SGHRS and CDR2 as YFSETQ. The CDR3 has 18 amino acids. V was clipped by 7 bases and J by 1 base; unmatched bases: 18. The CDR3 nucleotides are TGCGCCAGCGGTCATCGCGGCCGGCCGGGGGGAGGCACAGATACGCAGTATTTT. It translates to CASGHRGRPGGGTDTQYF.

V is TRBV30 and J is TRBJ2-1; D is unclear. CDR1 and CDR2 (germline): GTSNPN, SVGIG (reference sequence). Trimming pared 0 bases from V and 13 bases from J, leaving 13 bases between. CDR3 size: 12 residues. For the CDR3, the DNA is TGTGCCTGGAGTGTGGGCGAGCTGGGCCAGTTCTTC. It is translated as CAWSVGELGQFF.

The CDR3 DNA reads as TGTGCCAGCAGCTTAGGGGGCCGGGGGACTGAAGCTTTCTTT. This codes for CASSLGGRGTEAFF. V and J are TRBV7-6 and TRBJ1-1, with D possibly TRBD1 on 5 matching bases. Germline V gene data show CDR1 as SGHVS and CDR2 as FNYEAQ. The germline V and J ends were trimmed by 1 base and 5 bases, with 11 bases remaining between them. The length of the CDR3 is 14 residues.

The CDR3 DNA follows: TGCGCCAGCAGCCAAGAAACATTAGCGGGAGTGTGGTACGAGCAGTACTTC. It specifies CASSQETLAGVWYEQYF. The J gene is TRBJ2-7, the V gene TRBV4-1, with TRBD2 matching over 9 bases. The germline CDR1 and CDR2 sequences are MGHRA and YSYEKL. The CDR3 is 17 residues long. After removal of 0 bases from V and 4 bases from J, the junction contained 10 bases not matched to a gene.

The chain carries TRBV5-6 and TRBJ2-7, with TRBD1 identical over 7 bases. CDR1 and CDR2 (germline): SGHDT, YYEEEE. This CDR3 contains 15 residues. J was trimmed by 2 bases and V by 3 bases; bases with no gene match: 8. The CDR3 region has the DNA TGTGCCAGCAGCTCCCCGGGACAGTCAACCTACGAGCAGTACTTC. Its protein product is CASSSPGQSTYEQYF.

V and J are TRBV7-9 and TRBJ1-3; D is uncertain. The CDR3 length is 17 residues. CDR1 SEHNR and CDR2 FQNEAQ come from the germline V gene (reference sequence). Trimming took off 1 base at V and 2 bases at J, with 15 bases between the two ends. The CDR3 bases are TGTGCCAGCAGCTTAGGGTCCAGGAGGAGGGCTGGAAACACCATATATTTT. This gives the protein CASSLGSRRRAGNTIYF. Together with reference TRBV7-9 and TRBJ1-3, the CDR3 gives the full variable domain: DTGVSQNPRHKITKRGQNVTFRCDPISEHNRLYWYRQTLGQGPEFLTYFQNEAQLEKSRLLSDRFSAERPKGSFSTLEIQRTEQGDSAMYLCASSLGSRRRAGNTIYFGEGSWLTVV.

This chain joins TRBV6-5 and TRBJ1-2; 10 bases are a match to TRBD1. Trimming removed 8 bases from V and 7 bases from J; junction bases left unmatched: 10. CDR3 length: 14 residues. CDR1 and CDR2 (germline): MNHEY, SVGAGI. This chain's CDR3 is CASRLDRGPGGYTF. CDR3 coding DNA: TGTGCCAGCCGACTTGACAGGGGGCCGGGTGGCTACACCTTC.

The CDR3 nucleotides are TGTGCCAGTGCCCGACTAGCGGGTTACTACGAGCAGTACTTC. Amino acids: CASARLAGYYEQYF. V usage is TRBV19 and J usage is TRBJ2-7, with 10 bases that match TRBD2. Germline CDR1 reads LNHDA; CDR2 reads SQIVND (reference sequence). There are 14 residues in the CDR3. V shed 8 bases and J 3 bases; nucleotides not matched to a gene: 7.

The count of this clone is one. The V and J genes are TRBV6-5 and TRBJ2-5; TRBD2 agrees at 8 bases. Matching the DNA end better, TRBJ2-7 makes the J call doubtful. Germline assignment: CDR1 MNHEY and CDR2 SVGAGI. The CDR3 contains 13 residues. The DNA for the CDR3 is TGTGCCACCGGGAGGGACAACTCCTACGAGCAGTACTTC. This translates into CATGRDNSYEQYF.

This CDR3 is CAISESKQAREPQHF. In nucleotides, the CDR3 is TGTGCCATCAGTGAGTCGAAACAGGCCCGAGAGCCCCAGCATTTT. The chain joins TRBV10-3 to TRBJ1-5; tentative D call: TRBD1 (5 bases). Germline loops: CDR1 ENHRY, CDR2 SYGVKD. The CDR3 loop spans 15 amino acids. V was clipped by 0 bases and J by 8 bases, with 14 bases between them.

The J gene is TRBJ2-1, the V gene TRBV30, with unresolved D. The V end lost 0 bases, the J end lost 6 bases, and 9 bases lay between the germline ends. Germline V gives CDR1 GTSNPN, CDR2 SVGIG (reference sequence). This CDR3 is 13 amino acids long. CDR3 sequence reads: CAWSVTDSNEQFF. CDR3 nucleotide sequence: TGTGCCTGGAGTGTAACAGATTCCAATGAGCAGTTCTTC.

This rearrangement joins TRBV19 to TRBJ1-3; no clear D. This CDR3 comprises 14 residues. Germline V gene sequence: CDR1 LNHDA, CDR2 SQIVND (reference sequence). Trimming took off 3 bases at V and 0 bases at J, with 6 bases between the two ends. The CDR3 DNA reads TGTGCCAGTAGTATTTTCAGCTCTGGAAACACCATATATTTT. Translation: CASSIFSSGNTIYF.

This rearrangement joins TRBV4-1 to TRBJ2-3, with D possibly being TRBD1 (6 bases). Deletions cut 1 base from V and 0 bases from J, with 14 bases between. Germline V gives CDR1 MGHRA, CDR2 YSYEKL. The CDR3 covers 17 residues. CDR3 amino acids: CASSQATGSGSTDTQYF. The CDR3 coding sequence is TGCGCCAGCAGCCAAGCTACAGGGTCTGGGAGCACAGATACGCAGTATTTT.

About this clone: The limits of the CDR3 on the DNA are not certain, so only TCRdb's listed CDR3 is given. CDR3 region: CASSSSGQGYNEQFF. The rearrangement links TRBV2 to TRBJ2-1; the D call in the table, TRBD1, was not verified against the DNA. The length of the CDR3 is 15 amino acids, counting both ends. Germline loops: CDR1 SNHLY, CDR2 FYNNEI.

The chain joins TRBV29-1 to TRBJ1-1; D might be TRBD1 (5 bases). Germline CDR1 is SQVTM and CDR2 is ANQGSEA. The CDR3 has 13 amino acids. The V end lost 3 bases, the J end lost 5 bases, and 13 bases lay between the germline ends. The DNA of the CDR3 is TGCAGCGTTGACGATAAGCGGGGGACTGAAGCTTTCTTT. Translated: CSVDDKRGTEAFF.

The chain uses TRBV19 and TRBJ1-5; D unclear. CDR3 size: 15 residues. The V gene lost 4 bases and the J gene lost 0 bases, with 10 bases spanning the gap. CDR1 and CDR2 (germline): LNHDA, SQIVND (reference sequence). The CDR3 DNA reads TGTGCCAGTAGTAGCGCCGCGAATAGCAATCAGCCCCAGCATTTT. It yields the protein CASSSAANSNQPQHF.

V is TRBV5-6 and J is TRBJ1-1; a possible D gene is TRBD1 (6 bases). V lost 4 bases, J lost 2 bases, and 9 bases lay in between. The CDR3 has 13 residues. The germline V gene has CDR1 SGHDT and CDR2 YYEEEE. The CDR3 DNA follows: TGTGCCAGCAGCACAGGGCCAAACACTGAAGCTTTCTTT. It is translated as CASSTGPNTEAFF.